These 15 T cell receptor beta chains came from one sample sequenced in a study of T cell responses to AZD1222 COVID-19 vaccine (dated by TCRdb to about 2021). The intended sense of this specimen's time point label: baseline before first vaccination. Library preparation used the immunoSEQ multiplex PCR assay. TCRdb's version of the immuneACCESS table is confined to in-frame rearrangements and falls short of the full clone set. An unresolved V gene accounts for under half of the shortfall where checked; the remainder is of unknown origin. For this sample the table gives more than 95,000 clones, of which 89% were detected only once. The ten biggest clones cover roughly 20% of the sample. The starting material was peripheral blood, obtained on day 0 of AZD1222 vaccination. Source of these receptors: an adult in good health.

A few counts support this clone. The chain uses TRBV6-5 and TRBJ2-1, with TRBD1 identical over 9 bases. Germline V gives CDR1 MNHEY, CDR2 SVGAGI. The trim removed 8 bases at V and 7 bases at J, leaving 12 bases unmatched. The CDR3 extends over 15 amino acids. The CDR3 sequence is CASGRDREVINEQFF. The CDR3 nucleotides are TGTGCCAGCGGACGGGACAGGGAGGTGATAAATGAGCAGTTCTTC.

CDR3 loop: CASSDPGLGEGELFF. The CDR3 coding sequence is TGCGCCAGCAGTGACCCAGGACTCGGCGAGGGGGAGCTGTTTTTT. The rearrangement uses TRBV10-1 and TRBJ2-2; TRBD2 might be the D (5 bases). Germline V gives CDR1 WNHNN, CDR2 SYGVQD (reference sequence). The V gene lost 3 bases and the J gene lost 8 bases, with 16 bases spanning the gap. CDR3 length: 15 amino acids.

The rearrangement links TRBV28 to TRBJ2-5, with TRBD1 matching 10 bases. V lost 5 bases to trimming and J lost 9 bases; unmatched junction nucleotides: 6. This CDR3 region has 13 residues. CDR1 is MDHEN and CDR2 is SYDVKM in the germline V gene. The CDR3 coding sequence is TGTGCCAGCAGTATTAGGACAGGGGGGCCCCAGTACTTC. It codes for CASSIRTGGPQYF.

Written as DNA, the CDR3 is TGTGCCAGCAGCCAAGATTGGGCCTCTGGAAACACCATATATTTT. It specifies CASSQDWASGNTIYF. The rearrangement links TRBV3-1 (or the pseudogene TRBV3-2) to TRBJ1-3, with unresolved D. CDR1 is LGHDT and CDR2 is YNNKEL in the germline V gene (reference sequence). This CDR3 has 15 amino acids. V dropped 0 bases and J dropped 0 bases, with 6 bases sitting between them.

The chain links TRBV29-1 to TRBJ2-4, with D perhaps TRBD2 (5 bases). V shed 7 bases and J shed 8 bases, with 12 bases lying between them. Germline loops: CDR1 SQVTM, CDR2 ANQGSEA. The CDR3 spans 11 residues. CDR3 bases: TGCAGCGCTCACACGGGGTACATTCAGTACTTC. It yields the protein CSAHTGYIQYF.

V is TRBV11-2 and J is TRBJ2-2; D is ambiguous. V dropped 5 bases and J dropped 1 base, with 14 bases sitting between them. From germline, CDR1 is SGHAT and CDR2 FQNNGV. The CDR3 covers 16 residues. The chain's CDR3 is CASSPRAKGNTGELFF. The CDR3 coding sequence is TGTGCCAGCAGCCCACGGGCGAAGGGGAACACCGGGGAGCTGTTTTTT.

The chain couples TRBV5-1 to TRBJ2-1; D uncertain. The ends were cut back, 0 bases at V and 2 bases at J, with 18 bases in the middle. Germline V gene data show CDR1 as SGHRS and CDR2 as YFSETQ. The CDR3 is 18 residues long. CDR3 loop: CASSLAPRTPKTYNEQFF. For the CDR3, the DNA is TGCGCCAGCAGCTTGGCCCCTAGAACACCGAAAACCTACAATGAGCAGTTCTTC.

The chain has TRBV3-1 (or the pseudogene TRBV3-2) and TRBJ1-2, with 7 bases matching TRBD1. Looked up from germline, CDR1 is LGHDT and CDR2 is YNNKEL (reference sequence). The CDR3 totals 16 residues. The trim removed 1 base at V and 2 bases at J, leaving 7 bases unmatched. The DNA for the CDR3 is TGTGCCAGCAGCCAAGCTCAGGGGGTGATGAACTATGGCTACACCTTC. This codes for CASSQAQGVMNYGYTF.

The chain recombines TRBV9 with TRBJ2-5; the D gene could be TRBD1 or TRBD2 (6 bases each). Per germline, CDR1 SGDLS and CDR2 YYNGEE. This CDR3 region has 15 residues. Trimming took 5 bases from V and 5 from J, leaving 19 bases between them. CDR3 bases: TGTGCCAGCAGAAGGGGGGCGGGCCAGGGGGAGACCCAGTACTTC. This encodes CASRRGAGQGETQYF.

The gene calls are TRBV30 and TRBJ1-2, with D possibly matching TRBD1 (5 bases). The CDR3 totals 15 residues. Germline V gene lookup returns CDR1 GTSNPN and CDR2 SVGIG (reference sequence). V shed 3 bases and J shed 7 bases, with 21 bases lying between them. CDR3 sequence: CAWRLAGWEGTGYTF. CDR3 nucleotide sequence: TGTGCCTGGAGACTCGCCGGCTGGGAAGGGACTGGCTACACCTTC.

This rearrangement joins TRBV27 to TRBJ1-1, with TRBD1 identical over 11 bases. The CDR3 extends over 14 amino acids. Germline CDR1 MNHEY, CDR2 SMNVEV (reference sequence). J lost 5 bases, V lost 6 bases, and 5 bases had no gene match. CDR3 loop: CASRTGTGGTEAFF. CDR3 coding DNA: TGTGCCAGCAGAACCGGGACAGGGGGAACTGAAGCTTTCTTT.

J is TRBJ1-1 and V is TRBV19; the D gene is possibly TRBD1 (5 bases). Germline V gene sequence: CDR1 LNHDA, CDR2 SQIVND (reference sequence). The V end was cut by 3 bases, the J end by 6 bases, with 14 bases between. The CDR3 length is 14 residues. CDR3 protein: CASSIAGQGPEAFF. CDR3 nucleotides: TGTGCCAGTAGTATCGCTGGCCAGGGCCCTGAAGCTTTCTTT.

The chain employs TRBV6-4 and TRBJ1-2, with D possibly being TRBD1 (5 bases). CDR1 and CDR2 from the germline V gene are MRHNA and SNTAGT. CDR3 size: 17 residues. V dropped 5 bases and J dropped 4 bases, with 23 bases sitting between them. The CDR3 sequence is CASSLRKQRGQFYGYTF. Written as DNA, the CDR3 is TGTGCCAGCAGTCTTAGAAAACAAAGGGGCCAATTCTATGGCTACACCTTC.

In the case of this clone: In this CDR3 the conserved last residue, phenylalanine or tryptophan, is missing, so a read error is likely. The chain employs TRBV10-3 and TRBJ1-6; TRBD1 might be the D (5 bases). The germline gives CDR1 ENHRY, CDR2 SYGVKD. Trimming took off 2 bases at V and 9 bases at J, with 11 bases between the two ends. The CDR3 is 14 residues long. DNA for the CDR3: TGTGCCATCAGTGAGAACAGGTTAGGTTCACCCCTCCACCTT. It encodes CAISENRLGSPLHL.

The chain has TRBV5-6 and TRBJ1-1; unclear D gene. This CDR3 spans 14 amino acids. Per germline, CDR1 SGHDT and CDR2 YYEEEE. V was pared by 0 bases and J by 1 base, with 7 bases between. CDR3 DNA sequence: TGTGCCAGCAGCTTGGTGCTCGGGAACACTGAAGCTTTCTTT. It specifies CASSLVLGNTEAFF.